This T cell receptor (beta chain) is drawn from a study of post-analysis software for immune sequencing data (dated by TCRdb to about 2015). Broadly, across the study: Disease courses on record covered relapsing-remitting, secondary progressive and progressive-relapsing multiple sclerosis, though some patients had no subtype annotation. A subset of samples was prepared in parallel using single-end sample barcoding, then pooled and co-amplified after Illumina adapter ligation. Patient repertoires were compared against about a dozen previously published healthy control repertoires from donors aged 6 to 25 years.

This clonotype was detected only once. What this receptor recognizes is not known. No qualities accompany the bases; no much larger clone lies one base away. The full study reports these points: The multiple sclerosis patient group was slightly younger than the control group. Patients showed significantly higher frequencies than controls for roughly five TRBV segments, among them TRBV5-6, TRBV5-1 and TRBV20-1. When samples were clustered directly using the F measure, samples prepared in the same batch co-clustered strongly, which prompted a batch-effect correction. Compared with controls, multiple sclerosis patients had significantly lower normalized Chao1 diversity, a finding suggesting substantial peripheral T-cell clonal expansion.

The germline V gene (reference sequence) yields MNHEY for CDR1 and SMNVEV for CDR2. V trim: 7 bases; J trim: 2 bases; unmatched bases: 8. From cysteine to phenylalanine, the CDR3 is 15 amino acids long. The DNA shown is the 45-base CDR3, in frame from base 1. TCR beta repertoires were profiled from peripheral blood of some 13 young patients with multiple sclerosis to demonstrate the VDJtools post-analysis software. Multiple sclerosis patients were children and adolescents aged roughly 6 to 17 years. The library came from PCR. Sequencing took place on an Illumina HiSeq 2500. Unique molecular identifiers were incorporated into TCR beta cDNA libraries to reduce PCR and sequencing biases. Roughly 500,000 cDNA molecules were obtained per 1 to 10 million input T cells, so each molecule approximated one T cell. The patient libraries were prepared and sequenced with the same protocol used for the earlier healthy control dataset. Samples belonging to the same batch were prepared together, multiplexed and sequenced on a shared HiSeq lane. In the authors' own workflow: Raw barcoded reads were processed with MIGEC, discarding single-read molecular identifier groups before consensus assembly and CDR3 extraction. VDJtools was used for post-analysis of the clonotype tables, and diversity was normalized by down-sampling every dataset to the size of the smallest sample. Repertoire overlap clustering matched CDR3 amino acid but not nucleotide sequences to correct batch-related cross-sample contamination. TCRdb cleaned the public reads at Q25 with fastp, built clones with MiXCR and kept in-frame beta chains. Each entry is one CDR3 protein sequence, shown with its most common DNA and genes. These V and J calls rely on TCRdb rather than the paper's analysis. In all, the sample holds approximately 690,000 distinct CDR3 sequences, and roughly three fifths of those were seen once. The leading ten clones occupy 11% of the sample.

The sample taken for sequencing was blood. This TCR was sampled from a girl aged 2 to 10 with multiple sclerosis. The chain is encoded by TRBV27 joined to TRBJ2-1; 7 middle bases align to TRBD2. The CDR3 here reads CASTSGGSAYNEQFF. The DNA reads TGTGCCAGCACCTCGGGCGGGAGCGCCTACAATGAGCAGTTCTTC.